The 19 T cell receptor beta chains below were found in one sample sequenced in a study of blood T cell repertoires in COVID-19. Only in-frame clones appear in the TCRdb table, and some are missing; sequencing was by immunoSEQ multiplex PCR. The sample records about 73,000 clones, about four fifths being singletons. Sequenced sample: peripheral blood. The receptors shown here come from a man aged 45-65 years with active COVID-19.

This clone has a single count. The chain combines TRBV7-7 with TRBJ2-2; perhaps TRBD2 as D (6 bases). V was pared by 5 bases and J by 2 bases, with 15 bases between. This CDR3 has 16 residues. Germline lookup yields CDR1 SSHAT and CDR2 FNYEAQ (reference sequence). This CDR3 reads CASSRWVGTNTGELFF. In DNA, the CDR3 is TGTGCCAGCAGCCGTTGGGTCGGGACTAACACCGGGGAGCTGTTTTTT.

The gene calls are TRBV11-2 and TRBJ2-2; TRBD2 is a possible D gene (6 bases). Germline CDR1 reads SGHAT; CDR2 reads FQNNGV. V was trimmed by 5 bases and J by 4 bases, leaving 17 bases between them. There are 16 residues in the CDR3. CDR3 amino acids: CASSNSGTLTTGELFF. The CDR3 region has the DNA TGTGCCAGCAGCAACTCTGGGACTCTCACCACCGGGGAGCTGTTTTTT.

The V call is TRBV5-5, the J call TRBJ1-1; D may be TRBD1 (6 bases). The CDR3 has 17 residues. V dropped 4 bases and J dropped 1 base, with 20 bases sitting between them. Per the germline V gene, CDR1 is SGHKS and CDR2 is YYEKEE (reference sequence). CDR3: CASSAGTPRGRNTEAFF. The CDR3 DNA reads as TGTGCCAGCAGCGCCGGGACACCCCGAGGAAGGAACACTGAAGCTTTCTTT. Complete variable domain (other parts from reference TRBV5-5 and TRBJ1-1): DAGVTQSPTHLIKTRGQQVTLRCSPISGHKSVSWYQQVLGQGPQFIFQYYEKEERGRGNFPDRFSARQFPNYSSELNVNALLLGDSALYLCASSAGTPRGRNTEAFFGQGTRLTVV.

The chain is built from TRBV6-5 and TRBJ2-7, with D unresolved. The CDR3 covers 14 residues. Between the trimmed V and J ends, which lost 2 bases and 2 bases, there was a span of 10 bases. Germline V gives CDR1 MNHEY, CDR2 SVGAGI. CDR3 DNA: TGTGCCAGCAGTTACACGCCACTAACCTACGAGCAGTACTTC. Its translation: CASSYTPLTYEQYF.

V is TRBV5-4 and J is TRBJ1-2; 7 bases match TRBD1. The CDR3 consists of 14 residues. Germline V gene sequence: CDR1 SGHNT, CDR2 YYREEE (reference sequence). J gave up 3 bases and V 0 bases, and 2 bases lay outside the gene matches. The CDR3, as DNA: TGTGCCAGCAGCTTGGGGCAGGGGGACTATGGCTACACCTTC. It translates to CASSLGQGDYGYTF. Full variable domain (outside the CDR3, taken from reference TRBV5-4 and TRBJ1-2): ETGVTQSPTHLIKTRGQQVTLRCSSQSGHNTVSWYQQALGQGPQFIFQYYREEENGRGNFPPRFSGLQFPNYSSELNVNALELDDSALYLCASSLGQGDYGYTFGSGTRLTVV.

The V call is TRBV28, the J call TRBJ2-7, with a possible D match to TRBD1 (6 bases). The V gene lost 6 bases and the J gene lost 0 bases, with 15 bases spanning the gap. This CDR3 has 15 residues. In germline, CDR1 is MDHEN, CDR2 SYDVKM. As DNA, the CDR3 is TGTGCCAGCAGGACCACCGGGACACCCTCCTACGAGCAGTACTTC. Residues: CASRTTGTPSYEQYF. Together with reference TRBV28 and TRBJ2-7, the CDR3 gives the full variable domain: DVKVTQSSRYLVKRTGEKVFLECVQDMDHENMFWYRQDPGLGLRLIYFSYDVKMKEKGDIPEGYSVSREKKERFSLILESASTNQTSMYLCASRTTGTPSYEQYFGPGTRLTVT.

The chain is built from TRBV19 and TRBJ1-1; D unclear. The germline V gene has CDR1 LNHDA and CDR2 SQIVND (reference sequence). V lost 10 bases, J lost 1 base, and 13 bases lay in between. The CDR3 sequence is 13 residues long. The chain's CDR3 is CATSGRENTEAFF. CDR3 DNA: TGTGCCACCTCTGGGCGGGAGAACACTGAAGCTTTCTTT.

This clone has more than one count but fewer than ten. The CDR3 nucleotides are TGTGCCAGCAGTTACCTGGTTAGCGGGGGGGTGGAGACCCAGTACTTC. It yields the protein CASSYLVSGGVETQYF. The genes are TRBV6-5 and TRBJ2-5; 11 bases fit TRBD2. Trimming removed 2 bases from V and 5 bases from J; junction bases left unmatched: 7. This CDR3 comprises 16 residues. The germline gives CDR1 MNHEY, CDR2 SVGAGI.

The CDR3 loop reads CASSPISSGSLNTGELFF. As DNA, the CDR3 is TGTGCCAGCAGCCCGATTTCTAGCGGGAGTTTGAACACCGGGGAGCTGTTTTTT. The rearrangement uses TRBV5-6 and TRBJ2-2, with TRBD2 matching over 10 bases. CDR3 length: 18 amino acids. The junction had 10 bases not matched to a gene; V was cut back by 4 bases and J by 1 base. In germline, CDR1 is SGHDT, CDR2 YYEEEE.

The chain couples TRBV3-1 (or the pseudogene TRBV3-2) to TRBJ2-1; TRBD1 might be the D (6 bases). The CDR3 totals 16 residues. From germline, CDR1 is LGHDT and CDR2 YNNKEL (reference sequence). Trimming left V 6 bases short and J 7 bases short, with 22 bases between. CDR3 bases: TGTGCCAGCAGTCAACAGGGACATCAGGTGGGGAATGAGCAGTTCTTC. Its protein product is CASSQQGHQVGNEQFF.

The V gene is TRBV7-3, the J gene TRBJ2-3; 7 bases line up with TRBD2. The CDR3 loop spans 13 amino acids. V lost 2 bases, J lost 8 bases, and 4 bases stayed unmatched. Germline V lookup: CDR1 SGHTA, CDR2 FQGTGA. The CDR3 loop reads CASSLPTSATQYF. CDR3 nucleotide sequence: TGTGCCAGCAGCTTACCCACTAGCGCTACGCAGTATTTT.

This clone was observed a single time. The chain has TRBV27 and TRBJ1-6, with D perhaps matching TRBD1 (5 bases). Trimming pared 3 bases from V and 4 bases from J, leaving 13 bases between. CDR3 length equals 16 residues. Looked up from germline, CDR1 is MNHEY and CDR2 is SMNVEV (reference sequence). The CDR3 nucleotides read TGTGCCAGCAGTTTTATGCCGACAGCGTATAATTCACCCCTCCACTTT. Its protein is CASSFMPTAYNSPLHF.

The chain has TRBV6-1 and TRBJ2-2; 8 positions match TRBD1. V gave up 2 bases and J gave up 6 bases; unmatched junction bases: 8. Germline CDR1 and CDR2: MNHNS and SASEGT. The CDR3 sequence is 16 residues long. The DNA for the CDR3 is TGTGCCAGCAGTGAAATGGCAGGGGGCGGCGCCGGGGAGCTGTTTTTT. Translating it yields CASSEMAGGGAGELFF.

The V and J genes are TRBV7-3 and TRBJ2-2, with TRBD1 as a possible D gene (6 bases). Trimming removed 5 bases from V and 2 bases from J, with 18 bases in between. The CDR3 has 17 residues. CDR1 SGHTA and CDR2 FQGTGA come from the germline V gene. The CDR3 DNA is TGTGCCAGCAGCAAACAGGGCACGACTACCAACACCGGGGAGCTGTTTTTT. Its protein is CASSKQGTTTNTGELFF.

DNA for the CDR3: TGCGCCAGCACGGGCGGGGCCTACGAGCAGTACTTC. Translating gives CASTGGAYEQYF. The V call is TRBV10-1, the J call TRBJ2-7, with D perhaps matching TRBD2 (6 bases). Trimming removed 7 bases at V and 2 bases at J, with 9 bases between. The CDR3 runs 12 residues. CDR1 is WNHNN, CDR2 SYGVQD, per germline (reference sequence).

The chain is built from TRBV6-5 and TRBJ2-1, with 11 bases lining up with TRBD1. Germline V gives CDR1 MNHEY, CDR2 SVGAGI. V shed 2 bases and J 6 bases; nucleotides not matched to a gene: 6. This CDR3 contains 16 residues. CDR3 sequence reads: CASSYAGQGALNEQFF. CDR3 DNA sequence: TGTGCCAGCAGTTACGCCGGACAGGGGGCGCTCAATGAGCAGTTCTTC.

This clone occurred a few times. The V call is TRBV28, the J call TRBJ2-1; 13 bases match TRBD2. The CDR3 sequence is 19 residues long. Germline V gene sequence: CDR1 MDHEN, CDR2 SYDVKM. V shed 6 bases, J shed 2 bases, and the junction held 13 bases outside the gene matches. In DNA form, the CDR3 reads TGTGCCAGCAGCCTGGGACTAGCGGGGTCCCGGCAGGCCTACAATGAGCAGTTCTTC. Protein sequence: CASSLGLAGSRQAYNEQFF.

This chain links TRBV9 with TRBJ1-5; D gene unclear. CDR1 is SGDLS and CDR2 is YYNGEE in the germline V gene. The CDR3 length is 15 residues. Trimming shortened V by 3 bases and J by 0 bases, and 10 bases separated the two germline ends. The CDR3 reads CASSARGSSNQPQHF. The DNA for the CDR3 is TGTGCCAGCAGCGCCCGAGGGAGTAGCAATCAGCCCCAGCATTTT.

The chain joins TRBV19 to TRBJ1-4; maybe TRBD1 (6 bases). This CDR3 has 16 amino acids. The V and J ends lost 7 bases and 0 bases respectively, with 15 bases between them. The germline gives CDR1 LNHDA, CDR2 SQIVND (reference sequence). In DNA form, the CDR3 reads TGTGCCAGTACTACAGTGGGGGCCGCAACTAATGAAAAACTGTTTTTT. Its translation is CASTTVGAATNEKLFF.